The 23 T cell receptor beta chains below were found in one sample sequenced in a study of OX40 agonist ivuxolimab in advanced cancers. Libraries were made using the immunoSEQ multiplex PCR assay. Not all clones reach the TCRdb copy of this immuneACCESS table, which keeps in-frame sequences only. Checked studies attribute under half of the gap to unresolved V genes and leave the rest unexplained. The sample table holds around 58,000 clones, of which around 93% were seen once. The top ten clones comprise roughly 19% of the sample. Specimen: CD4+ or CD8+ T cells sorted from blood, collected in a trial of the OX40 agonist ivuxolimab. The receptor set was obtained from an adult with an advanced solid tumor such as melanoma, head and neck, liver or kidney cancer.

J is TRBJ2-7 and V is TRBV6-5; no clear D. CDR1 and CDR2 from the germline V gene are MNHEY and SVGAGI. The CDR3 length is 11 residues. V was cut by 10 bases and J by 2 bases, with 9 bases left in between. CDR3 region: CATVAAYEQYF. The CDR3 DNA sequence: TGTGCCACCGTCGCGGCCTACGAGCAGTACTTC.

This clone was seen a single time. The DNA of the CDR3 is TGTGCCAGCAGACGGACAGGGACGAACACTGAAGCTTTCTTT. It specifies CASRRTGTNTEAFF. This chain joins TRBV14 and TRBJ1-1; TRBD1 aligns across 8 bases. The length of the CDR3 is 14 residues. The ends lost 6 bases at V and 1 base at J; junction bases unmatched: 4. CDR1 and CDR2 (germline): SGHDN, FVKESK.

The chain recombines TRBV11-2 with TRBJ2-7; no clear D. The V end lost 3 bases, the J end lost 0 bases, and 9 bases lay between the germline ends. Germline CDR1 is SGHAT and CDR2 is FQNNGV. The CDR3 is 14 amino acids. As DNA, the CDR3 is TGTGCCAGCAGCTTTGACAAACCCTCCTACGAGCAGTACTTC. This encodes CASSFDKPSYEQYF.

The chain has TRBV7-8 and TRBJ1-4; 7 bases match TRBD1. V lost 1 base, J lost 5 bases, and 13 bases stayed unmatched. This CDR3 has 18 amino acids. In germline, CDR1 is SGHVS, CDR2 FQNEAQ. Here the CDR3 reads CASSLGQGGGEGNEKLFF. The CDR3 DNA follows: TGTGCCAGCAGCTTAGGACAGGGCGGAGGAGAAGGGAATGAAAAACTGTTTTTT.

The chain employs TRBV4-3 and TRBJ2-7; D is perhaps TRBD1 (6 bases). CDR1 is LGHNA and CDR2 is YSLEER in the germline V gene. This CDR3 has 15 residues. The ends were cut back, 4 bases at V and 5 bases at J, with 18 bases in the middle. The CDR3: CASSPPGGPPDEQYF. CDR3 nucleotide sequence: TGCGCCAGCAGCCCCCCTGGGGGCCCCCCTGACGAGCAGTACTTC.

In this sample, this clone turned up once. The genes are TRBV11-2 and TRBJ2-7; D is undetermined. V lost 8 bases and J lost 7, with 12 bases in between. The CDR3 covers 11 residues. Germline lookup yields CDR1 SGHAT and CDR2 FQNNGV. In DNA form, the CDR3 reads TGTGCCAGCCGCCTCGGGTGGGAGCAGTACTTC. Amino acid sequence: CASRLGWEQYF.

CDR3 amino acids: CASTQTLAVAKNIQYF. As DNA, the CDR3 is TGTGCCAGCACCCAGACACTAGCCGTAGCCAAAAACATTCAGTACTTC. The chain couples TRBV21-1 to TRBJ2-4; the listed D gene, TRBD2, was not tested against the DNA. TRBV21-1 constitutes a pseudogene. This CDR3 contains 16 residues.

The chain joins TRBV10-1 to TRBJ2-7; tentative D call: TRBD2 (5 bases). This CDR3 is built from 16 residues. V was pared by 4 bases and J by 0 bases, with 16 bases between. CDR1 and CDR2 (germline): WNHNN, SYGVQD (reference sequence). For the CDR3, the DNA is TGCGCCAGCAGTGCCCTAGCCAAACCTAGCTCCTACGAGCAGTACTTC. Translated: CASSALAKPSSYEQYF.

This chain uses TRBV12-5 with TRBJ1-2, with D tentatively TRBD1 (5 bases). V shed 5 bases and J shed 7 bases, with 14 bases lying between them. The CDR3 is 13 amino acids. The germline V gene has CDR1 LGHNT and CDR2 FRNRAP. This chain's CDR3 is CASGPAREGGYTF. In nucleotides, the CDR3 is TGTGCTAGTGGTCCGGCCAGGGAAGGTGGCTACACCTTC.

This clone came up a few times. The chain uses TRBV6-8 and TRBJ1-1; D not resolved. Germline assignment: CDR1 MNHGY and CDR2 SAAAGT. Trimming removed 7 bases from V and 3 bases from J, with 18 bases in between. The CDR3 is made up of 15 amino acids. DNA for the CDR3: TGTGCCAGCACCCCGCCCCATCGGGGAGACACTGAAGCTTTCTTT. Its protein is CASTPPHRGDTEAFF.

The V call is TRBV29-1, the J call TRBJ2-1, with D perhaps TRBD1 (6 bases). This CDR3 spans 11 amino acids. Trimming removed 4 bases from V and 7 bases from J, with 8 bases in between. The germline V gene encodes CDR1 SQVTM and CDR2 ANQGSEA. The CDR3 here is CSVGGGNEQFF. The CDR3 bases are TGCAGCGTTGGAGGGGGTAATGAGCAGTTCTTC.

This rearrangement joins TRBV6-5 to TRBJ2-7; no clear D gene. Looked up from germline, CDR1 is MNHEY and CDR2 is SVGAGI. Trimming pared 2 bases from V and 4 bases from J, leaving 9 bases between. The length of the CDR3 is 13 residues. Here the CDR3 DNA reads TGTGCCAGCAGTTACACCAGCGATTACGAGCAGTACTTC. Protein product: CASSYTSDYEQYF.

The rearrangement links TRBV19 to TRBJ2-3; TRBD2 aligns across 12 bases. The CDR3 contains 17 residues. The germline V gene encodes CDR1 LNHDA and CDR2 SQIVND (reference sequence). J gave up 6 bases and V 2 bases, and 9 bases lay outside the gene matches. CDR3 DNA: TGTGCCAGTAGTATAAGGGCACTAGCGGGAGGAGTGGATACGCAGTATTTT. Amino acid sequence: CASSIRALAGGVDTQYF. Variable domain in full (rest from reference TRBV19 and TRBJ2-3): DGGITQSPKYLFRKEGQNVTLSCEQNLNHDAMYWYRQDPGQGLRLIYYSQIVNDFQKGDIAEGYSVSREKKESFPLTVTSAQKNPTAFYLCASSIRALAGGVDTQYFGPGTRLTVL.

V is TRBV7-8 and J is TRBJ2-7; D is possibly TRBD1 (5 bases). Germline CDR1 reads SGHVS; CDR2 reads FQNEAQ. The CDR3 loop spans 12 amino acids. V lost 1 base, J lost 8 bases, and 9 bases lay in between. In nucleotides, the CDR3 is TGTGCCAGCAGCTTAGGGACAAAACAGCAGTACTTC. Protein: CASSLGTKQQYF.

This chain joins TRBV10-3 and TRBJ1-5, with a weak D call TRBD1 (6 bases). Germline V CDR1 and CDR2: ENHRY, SYGVKD. The length of the CDR3 is 11 residues. The V and J ends lost 11 bases and 8 bases respectively, with 13 bases between them. The CDR3 DNA is TGTGCCGCCGGACAGTTCGAGCCCCAGCATTTT. Residues: CAAGQFEPQHF.

This chain joins TRBV9 and TRBJ2-5, with 7 nucleotides matching TRBD1. V was pared by 2 bases and J by 1 base, with 8 bases of the junction left unmatched. Germline V gene data show CDR1 as SGDLS and CDR2 as YYNGEE. This CDR3 spans 16 amino acids. Written as DNA, the CDR3 is TGTGCCAGCAGCGTGCAAGGGGGCGGCGGCCAAGAGACCCAGTACTTC. This sequence encodes CASSVQGGGGQETQYF.

In regard to this clone: Other DNA sequences in this sample translate to the same CDR3. This chain links TRBV20-1 with TRBJ2-7, with D hard to call. Germline values: CDR1 DFQATT, CDR2 SNEGSKA (reference sequence). V was cut by 0 bases and J by 4 bases, with 4 bases left in between. The CDR3 consists of 11 residues. The CDR3 DNA sequence: TGCAGTGCTAGAGATGGATACGAGCAGTACTTC. Translation gives CSARDGYEQYF.

This chain joins TRBV7-6 and TRBJ1-5; D unclear. The germline V gene has CDR1 SGHVS and CDR2 FNYEAQ. The CDR3 extends over 15 amino acids. Deletions cut 5 bases from V and 3 bases from J, with 14 bases between. The CDR3 loop reads CASSPETAPNQPQHF. CDR3 in DNA: TGTGCCAGCAGCCCCGAAACAGCTCCCAATCAGCCCCAGCATTTT.

The CDR3 DNA sequence: TGTGCCAGTAGTATAACGGCGGGCCAAGAGACCCAGTACTTC. It yields the protein CASSITAGQETQYF. The chain carries TRBV19 and TRBJ2-5; possibly TRBD2 for D (5 bases). V was clipped by 2 bases and J by 1 base, with 8 bases between them. Germline V gene lookup returns CDR1 LNHDA and CDR2 SQIVND (reference sequence). This CDR3 contains 14 residues.

The CDR3 is CARSLAFGQYPGTQYF. The CDR3 nucleotides read TGTGCCAGAAGCTTAGCCTTCGGACAGTACCCGGGGACCCAGTACTTC. The chain recombines TRBV5-3 with TRBJ2-5, with a possible D match to TRBD1 (6 bases). TRBV5-3 is annotated as an ORF whose role is uncertain. V lost 2 bases and J lost 7, with 21 bases in between. The CDR3 extends over 16 amino acids.

The chain joins TRBV7-9 to TRBJ1-1; TRBD1 matches at 8 bases. V shed 1 base and J 4 bases; nucleotides not matched to a gene: 5. Germline CDR1 and CDR2: SEHNR and FQNEAQ (reference sequence). The CDR3 consists of 15 residues. CDR3 sequence: CASSLGTGPLTEAFF. DNA for the CDR3: TGTGCCAGCAGCTTAGGGACAGGGCCTCTCACTGAAGCTTTCTTT. The full variable domain, with the rest looked up from reference TRBV7-9 and TRBJ1-1, is DTGVSQNPRHKITKRGQNVTFRCDPISEHNRLYWYRQTLGQGPEFLTYFQNEAQLEKSRLLSDRFSAERPKGSFSTLEIQRTEQGDSAMYLCASSLGTGPLTEAFFGQGTRLTVV.

This clone was picked up a small number of times. The rearrangement uses TRBV5-4 and TRBJ2-1; TRBD2 aligns across 11 bases. Trimming took 3 bases from V and 7 from J; bases not matched to a gene: 15. In germline, CDR1 is SGHNT, CDR2 YYREEE (reference sequence). The CDR3 loop spans 18 amino acids. The CDR3 DNA reads TGTGCCAGCAGCTCGCTTGCGAGACTAGCGGGACTTTCGAATGAGCAGTTCTTC. Translated, it gives CASSSLARLAGLSNEQFF.

The sample holds a few counts of this clone. The chain recombines TRBV9 with TRBJ1-1, with D possibly matching TRBD1 (5 bases). Trimming stripped 4 bases from V and 5 bases from J, with 15 bases between. Germline V gene sequence: CDR1 SGDLS, CDR2 YYNGEE. The length of the CDR3 is 14 residues. The CDR3 DNA reads as TGTGCCAGCAGCTTAGGGGTTCGGGGGACTGAAGCTTTCTTT. This sequence encodes CASSLGVRGTEAFF. The complete variable domain, with remaining parts taken from reference TRBV9 and TRBJ1-1, reads DSGVTQTPKHLITATGQRVTLRCSPRSGDLSVYWYQQSLDQGLQFLIQYYNGEERAKGNILERFSAQQFPDLHSELNLSSLELGDSALYFCASSLGVRGTEAFFGQGTRLTVV.